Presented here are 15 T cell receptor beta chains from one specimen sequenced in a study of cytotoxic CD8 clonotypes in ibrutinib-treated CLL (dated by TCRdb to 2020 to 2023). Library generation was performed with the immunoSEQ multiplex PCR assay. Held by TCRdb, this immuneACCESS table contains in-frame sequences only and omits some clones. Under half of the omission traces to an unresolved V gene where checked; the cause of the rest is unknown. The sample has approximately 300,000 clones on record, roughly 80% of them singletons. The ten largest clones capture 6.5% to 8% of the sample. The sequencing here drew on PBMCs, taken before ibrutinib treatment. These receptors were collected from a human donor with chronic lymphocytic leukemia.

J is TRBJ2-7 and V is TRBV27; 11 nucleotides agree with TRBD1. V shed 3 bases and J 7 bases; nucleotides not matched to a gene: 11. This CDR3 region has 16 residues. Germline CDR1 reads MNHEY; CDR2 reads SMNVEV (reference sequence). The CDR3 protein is CASSLGAGQGAGEQYF. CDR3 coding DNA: TGTGCCAGCAGTTTGGGGGCTGGACAGGGGGCTGGAGAGCAGTACTTC.

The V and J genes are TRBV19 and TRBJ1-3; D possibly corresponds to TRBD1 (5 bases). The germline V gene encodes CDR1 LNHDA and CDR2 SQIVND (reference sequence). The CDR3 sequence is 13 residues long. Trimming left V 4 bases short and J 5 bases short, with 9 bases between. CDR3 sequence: CASSTRDRNTIYF. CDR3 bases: TGTGCCAGTAGTACGAGGGACCGAAACACCATATATTTT. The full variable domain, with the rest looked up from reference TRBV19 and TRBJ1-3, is DGGITQSPKYLFRKEGQNVTLSCEQNLNHDAMYWYRQDPGQGLRLIYYSQIVNDFQKGDIAEGYSVSREKKESFPLTVTSAQKNPTAFYLCASSTRDRNTIYFGEGSWLTVV.

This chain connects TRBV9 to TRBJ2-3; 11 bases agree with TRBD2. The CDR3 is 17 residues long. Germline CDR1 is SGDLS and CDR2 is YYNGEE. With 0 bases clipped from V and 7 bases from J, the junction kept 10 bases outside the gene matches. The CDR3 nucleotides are TGTGCCAGCAGCGTAGAGGTAGCGGGAGGGCCCCTTAATACGCAGTATTTT. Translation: CASSVEVAGGPLNTQYF.

The DNA for the CDR3 is TGTGCCAGCAGCTTGGAGGGGACTAGCGGGAGTCCGAATGAGCAGTTCTTC. It yields the protein CASSLEGTSGSPNEQFF. The J gene is TRBJ2-1, the V gene TRBV7-2; the match to TRBD2 covers 14 bases. The CDR3 is 17 amino acids. The germline CDR1 and CDR2 sequences are SGHTA and FQGNSA. Unmatched junction bases numbered 8, after V lost 3 bases and J lost 7 bases.

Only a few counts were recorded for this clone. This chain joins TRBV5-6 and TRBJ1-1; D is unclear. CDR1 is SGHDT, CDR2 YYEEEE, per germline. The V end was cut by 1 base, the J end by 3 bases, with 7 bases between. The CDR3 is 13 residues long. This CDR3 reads CASSLRRDTEAFF. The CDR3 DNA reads TGTGCCAGCAGCTTGCGGCGGGACACTGAAGCTTTCTTT.

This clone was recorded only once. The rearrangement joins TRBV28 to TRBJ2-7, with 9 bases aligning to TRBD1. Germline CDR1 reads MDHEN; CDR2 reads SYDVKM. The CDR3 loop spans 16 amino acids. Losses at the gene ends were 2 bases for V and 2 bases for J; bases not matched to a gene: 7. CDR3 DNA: TGTGCCAGCAGTTTAGGGGACAGGGACGCTACCTACGAGCAGTACTTC. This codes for CASSLGDRDATYEQYF.

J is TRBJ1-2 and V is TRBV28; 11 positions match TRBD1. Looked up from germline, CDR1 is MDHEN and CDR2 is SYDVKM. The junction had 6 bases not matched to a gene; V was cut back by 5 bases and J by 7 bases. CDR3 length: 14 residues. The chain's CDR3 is CASSPGTGGSGYTF. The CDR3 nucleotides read TGTGCCAGCAGTCCTGGGACAGGGGGGAGTGGCTACACCTTC.

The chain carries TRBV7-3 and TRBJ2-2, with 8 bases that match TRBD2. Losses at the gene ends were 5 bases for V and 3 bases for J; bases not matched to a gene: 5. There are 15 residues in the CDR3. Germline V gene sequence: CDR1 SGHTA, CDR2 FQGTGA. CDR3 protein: CASSRSGSDTGELFF. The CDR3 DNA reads TGTGCCAGCAGCCGAAGCGGGAGTGACACCGGGGAGCTGTTTTTT.

In DNA form, the CDR3 reads TGTGCCAGCAGAATAGCGGATGTCTCCTACAATGAGCAGTTCTTC. It codes for CASRIADVSYNEQFF. V usage is TRBV6-1 and J usage is TRBJ2-1; a weak D match, TRBD2 (6 bases). Looked up from germline, CDR1 is MNHNS and CDR2 is SASEGT. The CDR3 covers 15 residues. Trimming shortened V by 6 bases and J by 0 bases, and 12 bases separated the two germline ends.

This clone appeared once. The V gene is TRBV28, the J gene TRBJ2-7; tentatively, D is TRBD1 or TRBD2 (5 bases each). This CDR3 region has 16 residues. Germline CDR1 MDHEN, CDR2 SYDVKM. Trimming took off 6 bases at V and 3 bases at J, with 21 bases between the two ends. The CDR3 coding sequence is TGTGCCAGCAGGCCCCGCGTGGGGACGGACGACTACGAGCAGTACTTC. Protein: CASRPRVGTDDYEQYF.

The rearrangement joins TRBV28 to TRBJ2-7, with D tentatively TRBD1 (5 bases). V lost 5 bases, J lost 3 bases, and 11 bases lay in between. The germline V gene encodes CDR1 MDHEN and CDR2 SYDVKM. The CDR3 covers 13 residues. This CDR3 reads CASSIYTGYEQYF. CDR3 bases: TGTGCCAGCAGTATATACACAGGCTACGAGCAGTACTTC.

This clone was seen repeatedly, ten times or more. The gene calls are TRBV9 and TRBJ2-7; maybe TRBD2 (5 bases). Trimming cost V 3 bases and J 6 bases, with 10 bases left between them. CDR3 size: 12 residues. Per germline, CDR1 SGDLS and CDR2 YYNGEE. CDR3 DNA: TGTGCCAGCAGCGCACGGGAAGGCGAGCAGTACTTC. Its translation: CASSAREGEQYF.

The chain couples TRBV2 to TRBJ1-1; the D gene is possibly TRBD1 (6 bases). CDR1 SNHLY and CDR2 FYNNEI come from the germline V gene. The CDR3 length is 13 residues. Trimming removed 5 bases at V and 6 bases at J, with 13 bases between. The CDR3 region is CASSNLGASEAFF. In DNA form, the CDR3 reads TGTGCCAGCAGTAATTTGGGGGCATCTGAAGCTTTCTTT.

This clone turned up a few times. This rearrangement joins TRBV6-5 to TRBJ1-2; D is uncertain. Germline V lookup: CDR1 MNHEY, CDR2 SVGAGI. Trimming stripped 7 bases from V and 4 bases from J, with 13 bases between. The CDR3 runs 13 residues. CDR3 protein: CASTRGVGYGYTF. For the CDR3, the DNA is TGTGCCAGCACCCGTGGGGTAGGCTATGGCTACACCTTC.

Here the CDR3 DNA reads TGTGCCAGCAGCCAGGGCACTGCTCTCCAAGAGACCCAGTACTTC. Protein: CASSQGTALQETQYF. The rearrangement uses TRBV7-2 and TRBJ2-5, with a tentative D call TRBD1 (5 bases). The germline CDR1 and CDR2 sequences are SGHTA and FQGNSA. This CDR3 spans 15 amino acids. V was pared by 5 bases and J by 1 base, with 14 bases between. Supplemented by reference TRBV7-2 and TRBJ2-5, the full variable domain reads GAGVSQSPSNKVTEKGKDVELRCDPISGHTALYWYRQSLGQGLEFLIYFQGNSAPDKSGLPSDRFSAERTGGSVSTLTIQRTQQEDSAVYLCASSQGTALQETQYFGPGTRLLVL.